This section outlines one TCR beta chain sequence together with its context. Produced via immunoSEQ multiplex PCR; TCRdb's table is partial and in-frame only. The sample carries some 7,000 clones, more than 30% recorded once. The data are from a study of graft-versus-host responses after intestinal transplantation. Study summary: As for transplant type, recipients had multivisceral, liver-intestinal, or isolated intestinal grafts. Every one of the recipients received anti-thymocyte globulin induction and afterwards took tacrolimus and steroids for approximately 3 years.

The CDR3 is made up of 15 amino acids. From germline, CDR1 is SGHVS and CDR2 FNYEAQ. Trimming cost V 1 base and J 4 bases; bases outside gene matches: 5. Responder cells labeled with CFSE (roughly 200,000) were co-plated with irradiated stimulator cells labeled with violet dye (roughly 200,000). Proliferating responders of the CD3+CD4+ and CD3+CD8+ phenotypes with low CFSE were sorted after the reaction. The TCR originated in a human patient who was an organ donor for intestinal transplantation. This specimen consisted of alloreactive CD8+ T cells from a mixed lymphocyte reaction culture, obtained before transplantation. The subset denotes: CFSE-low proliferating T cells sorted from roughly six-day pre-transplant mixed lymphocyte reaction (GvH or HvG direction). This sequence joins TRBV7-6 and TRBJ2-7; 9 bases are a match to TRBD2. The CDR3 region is CASSLVLAGQYEQYF. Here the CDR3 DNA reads TGTGCCAGCAGCTTAGTGCTAGCGGGACAGTACGAGCAGTACTTC.